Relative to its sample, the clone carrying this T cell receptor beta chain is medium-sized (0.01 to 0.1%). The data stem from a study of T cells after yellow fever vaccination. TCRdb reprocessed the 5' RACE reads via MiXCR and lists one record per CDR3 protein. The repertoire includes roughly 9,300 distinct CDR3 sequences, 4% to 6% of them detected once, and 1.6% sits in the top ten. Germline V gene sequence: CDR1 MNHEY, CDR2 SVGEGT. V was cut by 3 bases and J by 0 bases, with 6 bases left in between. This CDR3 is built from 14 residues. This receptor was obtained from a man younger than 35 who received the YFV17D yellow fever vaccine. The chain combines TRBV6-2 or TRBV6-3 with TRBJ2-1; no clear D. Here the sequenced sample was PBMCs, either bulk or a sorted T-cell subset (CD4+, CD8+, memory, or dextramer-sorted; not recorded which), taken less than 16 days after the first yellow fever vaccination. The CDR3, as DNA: TGTGCCAGCAGTTATACTATCTCCTACAATGAGCAGTTCTTC. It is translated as CASSYTISYNEQFF.